The rows below give T cell receptor beta chains drawn from one sample of a study of T-cell memory formation after mild COVID-19. TCRdb re-called the 5' RACE reads with MiXCR, one entry per CDR3 protein. Of 560,000 or so distinct CDR3 sequences listed, around 16% are singletons. The source material was PBMCs or a T cell subset sorted from them (not recorded which). The origin of the receptors is an adult woman who had mild COVID-19 (a few samples of this study predate the infection). Cell type and time point are not known. Both conserved end residues are part of each CDR3. D genes are given only for firm matches. Clone sizes are given selectively: once, few, many, or a class where the clone is expanded.

v_gene	abundance	d_gene	j_gene	CDR3aa	CDR3nt
TRBV28	-	TRBD1	TRBJ1-3	CASSLWDRGAGNTIYF	TGTGCCAGCAGTTTATGGGACAGGGGTGCTGGAAACACCATATATTTT
TRBV5-5	-	TRBD2	TRBJ2-5	CASSLLTSGQETQYF	TGTGCCAGCAGCTTGTTGACTAGCGGCCAAGAGACCCAGTACTTC
TRBV6-4	many	TRBD2	TRBJ2-1	CASSATPTTSLGDNEQFF	TGTGCCAGCAGTGCTACCCCCACGACTAGCCTCGGGGACAATGAGCAGTTCTTC
TRBV7-9	-	TRBD1	TRBJ2-3	CASSLTGTGTTDTQYF	TGTGCCAGCAGCTTGACCGGGACAGGAACCACAGATACGCAGTATTTT
TRBV5-1	many	TRBD2	TRBJ2-7	CASSSGTSGSYEQYF	TGCGCCAGCAGCTCCGGGACTAGCGGGTCTTACGAGCAGTACTTC
TRBV5-1	-	TRBD1	TRBJ2-3	CASVGQGADTQYF	TGCGCCAGCGTCGGACAGGGCGCAGATACGCAGTATTTT
TRBV4-2	few	-	TRBJ1-3	CASSQGGGPGIGNTIYF	TGTGCCAGCAGCCAAGGGGGAGGGCCGGGGATTGGAAACACCATATATTTT
TRBV5-1	few	-	TRBJ2-5	CASRRGTQETQYF	TGCGCCAGCCGGAGGGGGACCCAAGAGACCCAGTACTTC
TRBV7-3	many	-	TRBJ2-5	CASSFHKGETQYF	TGTGCCAGCAGCTTCCACAAGGGAGAGACCCAGTACTTC
TRBV7-2	-	TRBD1	TRBJ1-1	CASSLYGTGPEAFF	TGTGCCAGCAGCTTATACGGGACAGGACCTGAAGCTTTCTTT
TRBV9	few	TRBD1	TRBJ1-3	CASKGQGGDGNTIYF	TGTGCCAGCAAAGGACAGGGCGGAGATGGAAACACCATATATTTT
TRBV30	-	-	TRBJ2-1	CAWRRLGDNEQFF	TGTGCCTGGAGAAGACTAGGGGACAATGAGCAGTTCTTC
TRBV5-5	-	-	TRBJ2-3	CASAGRADTQYF	TGTGCCAGCGCCGGGCGCGCAGATACGCAGTATTTT
TRBV28	few	-	TRBJ2-7	CASSLLGSTGEQYF	TGTGCCAGCAGTTTATTAGGCAGCACGGGCGAGCAGTACTTC
TRBV5-1	-	TRBD1	TRBJ2-1	CASSRWADRPLDEQFF	TGCGCCAGCAGCCGTTGGGCGGACAGGCCACTCGATGAGCAGTTCTTC
TRBV20-1	-	-	TRBJ1-1	CSPYGLNGRAFF	TGCAGTCCATATGGGCTTAATGGGAGAGCTTTCTTT
TRBV6-5	few	TRBD2	TRBJ2-1	CASSYGGTRRNNEQFF	TGTGCCAGCAGTTACGGCGGGACTAGGAGGAACAATGAGCAGTTCTTC
TRBV7-8	few	-	TRBJ1-5	CASSLQDLSNQPQHF	TGTGCCAGCAGCTTACAGGACCTTAGCAATCAGCCCCAGCATTTT
TRBV6-5	few	-	TRBJ1-2	CASRSTGRSVYGYTF	TGTGCCAGCAGATCCACAGGGAGAAGCGTCTATGGCTACACCTTC
TRBV30	-	TRBD2	TRBJ2-1	CAWKGTSPGDEQFF	TGTGCCTGGAAGGGGACTAGCCCGGGGGATGAGCAGTTCTTC
TRBV4-3	few	-	TRBJ2-1	CASSQGAGDIHEQFF	TGCGCCAGCAGCCAAGGAGCGGGTGACATCCATGAGCAGTTCTTC
TRBV30	few	-	TRBJ2-7	CAWSVPYEQYF	TGTGCCTGGAGTGTACCCTACGAGCAGTACTTC
TRBV10-3	-	-	TRBJ2-7	CAISESLSLQYF	TGTGCCATCAGTGAGTCGTTGAGCCTTCAGTACTTC
TRBV6-5	-	TRBD2	TRBJ2-2	CASSYEAGVNTGELFF	TGTGCCAGCAGTTACGAGGCGGGAGTGAACACCGGGGAGCTGTTTTTT
TRBV20-1	-	-	TRBJ2-1	CSAPLSSYNEQFF	TGCAGTGCCCCCCTGAGCTCCTACAATGAGCAGTTCTTC
TRBV4-3	few	TRBD2	TRBJ2-1	CASRMSLAGGPPYNEQFF	TGCGCCAGCAGGATGAGTCTAGCGGGAGGGCCGCCCTACAATGAGCAGTTCTTC
TRBV7-2	-	-	TRBJ2-7	CASSLGSVAEGGYEQYF	TGTGCCAGCAGCTTAGGGTCCGTAGCGGAGGGGGGCTACGAGCAGTACTTC
TRBV12-3/TRBV12-4	many	-	TRBJ1-1	CASSYNWGTSNTEAFF	TGTGCCAGCAGTTATAACTGGGGGACCTCGAACACTGAAGCTTTCTTT
TRBV21-1	-	-	TRBJ1-1	CASGSEMNTEAFF	TGTGCCAGCGGGTCGGAGATGAACACTGAAGCTTTCTTT
TRBV2	many	-	TRBJ2-3	CASSAPLRGTLTDTQYF	TGTGCCAGCAGTGCCCCCCTACGGGGAACCCTAACAGATACGCAGTATTTT
TRBV7-8	few	-	TRBJ1-5	CASSLSTTGSPINQPQHF	TGTGCCAGCAGTCTTAGCACCACAGGGTCTCCTATCAATCAGCCCCAGCATTTT
TRBV12-3/TRBV12-4	-	-	TRBJ2-3	CASSLAGGPISDTQYF	TGTGCCAGCAGTTTAGCGGGGGGACCTATTTCAGATACGCAGTATTTT
TRBV12-3/TRBV12-4	few	-	TRBJ2-2	CASSLVLIGGVGELFF	TGTGCCAGCAGTTTAGTTCTCATAGGTGGGGTCGGGGAGCTGTTTTTT
TRBV9	few	-	TRBJ2-1	CASSPAGLAATEQFF	TGTGCCAGCAGCCCTGCAGGGCTAGCCGCCACTGAGCAGTTCTTC
TRBV27	-	TRBD2	TRBJ2-1	CASSLRLAGGPSYNEQFF	TGTGCCAGCAGTCTACGACTAGCGGGAGGTCCCTCCTACAATGAGCAGTTCTTC
TRBV12-3/TRBV12-4	few	-	TRBJ2-2	CASSLGLSGELFF	TGTGCCAGCAGTTTAGGTCTATCCGGGGAGCTGTTTTTT
TRBV28	few	-	TRBJ1-5	CASTPGQPQPQHF	TGTGCCAGCACACCGGGACAACCCCAGCCCCAGCATTTT
TRBV12-3/TRBV12-4	-	TRBD1	TRBJ2-7	CASSSGDRGRLEQYF	TGTGCCAGCAGTTCTGGGGACAGGGGGCGGCTCGAGCAGTACTTC
TRBV4-1	many	TRBD1	TRBJ1-1	CASSQVGQGGTEAFF	TGCGCCAGCAGCCAAGTTGGACAGGGAGGCACTGAAGCTTTCTTT
TRBV4-1	-	-	TRBJ1-1	CASSQVGGAWTEAFF	TGCGCCAGCAGCCAAGTCGGGGGGGCATGGACTGAAGCTTTCTTT
TRBV29-1	-	TRBD1	TRBJ2-1	CSADRGQGLIEQFF	TGCAGCGCCGATAGGGGACAGGGGCTGATAGAGCAGTTCTTC
TRBV15	-	-	TRBJ1-2	CATSRDRTGAEGYTF	TGTGCCACCAGCAGAGACCGGACCGGGGCGGAAGGCTACACCTTC
TRBV6-1	-	-	TRBJ1-2	CASTGGGGGYGYTF	TGTGCCAGCACCGGCGGGGGAGGAGGGTACGGCTACACCTTC
TRBV24-1	few	-	TRBJ1-5	CATSDGGGYGQPQHF	TGTGCCACCAGTGATGGTGGAGGGTACGGTCAGCCCCAGCATTTT
TRBV20-1	few	TRBD1	TRBJ1-5	CSARAPTGTQPQHF	TGCAGTGCTAGAGCCCCGACAGGGACGCAGCCCCAGCATTTT
TRBV7-9	-	TRBD2	TRBJ2-7	CASSLTGLAGYEQYF	TGTGCCAGCAGCCTAACGGGACTAGCGGGATACGAGCAGTACTTC
TRBV2	few	TRBD1	TRBJ2-7	CASSTHRGQYEQYF	TGTGCCAGCAGTACCCACAGGGGGCAATACGAGCAGTACTTC
TRBV2	few	-	TRBJ2-1	CASRGSLSSYNEQFF	TGTGCCAGCAGGGGCAGCCTGAGCTCCTACAATGAGCAGTTCTTC
TRBV5-1	-	-	TRBJ2-7	CASRRYSGSDYEQYF	TGCGCCAGCCGCCGATACAGCGGTTCTGACTACGAGCAGTACTTC